This T cell receptor beta chain emerged from a study of Graves' ophthalmopathy and Graves' hyperthyroidism. The TCR beta CDR3 regions underwent amplification from RNA transcripts. RT-PCR with HTBI primers came first, then second-round multiplex PCR. TCRdb re-called the multiplex PCR reads with MiXCR, one entry per CDR3 protein. The sample records under 350,000 distinct CDR3 sequences, about 17% being singletons. This clonotype was recorded many times. The antigen remains undetermined. Study-level points and caveats: The model flagged ophthalmopathy progression at over 60% sensitivity and about 72% specificity. A classifier, a 13-signature model, separated ophthalmopathy from stable hyperthyroidism with more than 85% sensitivity and about 83% specificity.

The sequence came from an adult man with Graves' ophthalmopathy. Specimen: peripheral blood.

CDR3 residues: CASSLVLAATGELFF. The CDR3 DNA follows: TGTGCCAGCAGTTTAGTCCTAGCGGCCACCGGGGAGCTGTTTTTT. V and J are TRBV12-3 or TRBV12-4 and TRBJ2-2; 7 bases align to TRBD2. The V segment lost 1 base and the J segment 4 bases; nucleotides outside the gene matches: 3. The CDR3 extends over 15 amino acids.